This entry lists 6 T cell receptor beta chains sequenced from one sample in a study of T cells in tuberculosis. Repertoires were generated with immunoSEQ multiplex PCR, while TCRdb's copy carries only in-frame clones and drops some. The table shows roughly 45,000 clones, with 90% to 95% occurring only once. The sample comprised PBMCs. The receptors here all came from a donor aged 5-35 years with latent tuberculosis or without tuberculosis infection. Some clones in this sample may be carry-over from other donors' samples.

This sequence joins TRBV7-8 and TRBJ1-4; TRBD1 aligns across 8 bases. CDR3 length: 15 residues. CDR1 SGHVS and CDR2 FQNEAQ come from the germline V gene. Trimming removed 3 bases from V and 6 bases from J; junction bases left unmatched: 6. This CDR3 reads CASSLKQGVDEKLFF. In nucleotides, the CDR3 is TGTGCCAGCAGCTTGAAACAGGGGGTGGATGAAAAACTGTTTTTT. Using reference TRBV7-8 and TRBJ1-4 for the parts outside the CDR3, the full variable domain is GAGVSQSPRYKVAKRGQDVALRCDPISGHVSLFWYQQALGQGPEFLTYFQNEAQLDKSGLPSDRFFAERPEGSVSTLKIQRTQQEDSAVYLCASSLKQGVDEKLFFGSGTQLSVL.

The chain combines TRBV28 with TRBJ2-7; unclear D gene. Germline values: CDR1 MDHEN, CDR2 SYDVKM. This CDR3 is 13 amino acids long. Trimming took off 1 base at V and 3 bases at J, with 7 bases between the two ends. The CDR3 nucleotides read TGTGCCAGCAGTTTATTGGCTGTCTACGAGCAGTACTTC. It codes for CASSLLAVYEQYF.

CDR3 loop: CAGSRQSHEQYF. As DNA, the CDR3 is TGTGCCGGATCGCGGCAGTCCCACGAGCAGTACTTC. This sequence joins TRBV2 and TRBJ2-7; D not certain. The germline V and J ends were trimmed by 11 bases and 5 bases, with 16 bases remaining between them. Germline V gene data show CDR1 as SNHLY and CDR2 as FYNNEI. This CDR3 has 12 residues. The variable domain in full, with the rest retrieved from reference TRBV2 and TRBJ2-7, is EPEVTQTPSHQVTQMGQEVILRCVPISNHLYFYWYRQILGQKVEFLVSFYNNEISEKSEIFDDQFSVERPDGSNFTLKIRSTKLEDSAMYFCAGSRQSHEQYFGPGTRLTVT.

The rearrangement uses TRBV9 and TRBJ1-1; D unclear. The germline CDR1 and CDR2 sequences are SGDLS and YYNGEE. Trimming left V 0 bases short and J 4 bases short, with 10 bases between. The CDR3 runs to 14 residues. The CDR3 DNA is TGTGCCAGCAGCGTAGAAGTAGGCGGCACTGAAGCTTTCTTT. It translates to CASSVEVGGTEAFF.

The V gene is TRBV29-1, the J gene TRBJ2-5, with 8 bases that match TRBD1. V lost 3 bases to trimming and J lost 3 bases; unmatched junction nucleotides: 3. This CDR3 has 13 residues. Germline loops: CDR1 SQVTM, CDR2 ANQGSEA. CDR3 DNA sequence: TGCAGCGTTGAGGCAGGGGGCAAAGAGACCCAGTACTTC. Protein sequence: CSVEAGGKETQYF.

CDR3 nucleotides: TGTGCCAGCAGCTCGGTAGCGGGAGTGACCTACAATGAGCAGTTCTTC. Translation gives CASSSVAGVTYNEQFF. This sequence joins TRBV7-3 and TRBJ2-1, with 9 bases matching TRBD2. The V segment lost 4 bases and the J segment 2 bases; nucleotides outside the gene matches: 6. The CDR3 runs to 16 residues. In germline, CDR1 is SGHTA, CDR2 FQGTGA.